Here is one T cell receptor beta chain with its context. Its specificity is unknown. TCRdb's table, derived via immunoSEQ multiplex PCR, lists solely in-frame clones and lacks some. The sample holds roughly 180,000 clones, 90% to 95% seen once. The data stem from a study of T cell responses to AZD1222 COVID-19 vaccine. Study information: Pooling covered second doses at about 4 or about 12 weeks. Study-wide results and caveats: Possibly, clonal diversity was underestimated; donors were largely white British and included more females.

Sequenced here: peripheral blood, sampled on day 0 of AZD1222 vaccination. The receptor comes from an adult in good health.

For the CDR3, the DNA is TGTGCCAGTAGTATACGGGACGACAGGGGCACTGAAGCTTTCTTT. The encoded protein is CASSIRDDRGTEAFF. The V and J genes are TRBV19 and TRBJ1-1, with 8 bases matching TRBD1. The germline V gene has CDR1 LNHDA and CDR2 SQIVND (reference sequence). The length of the CDR3 is 15 residues. J lost 4 bases, V lost 2 bases, and 6 bases had no gene match.